Each of the 15 T cell receptor beta chains below was sequenced from the same sample in a study of human T cells and chemical hapten exposure (TCRdb year 2021). The protocol used for the library was RACE. These reads were obtained on a NextSeq 500. TCRdb reprocessed the public reads (quality trimming at Q25 with fastp, clone calling with MiXCR) and kept in-frame beta chains. A single entry per CDR3 protein holds the most common genes and DNA from its merged rows. This sample comprises fewer than 200,000 distinct CDR3 sequences, 25% to 35% of them detected only once. The ten largest make up 2.1% of the sample. The time point label, as the study defines it: patch test 3, about 24 weeks after DPC sensitization. The treatment or condition label, read with the paper, signifies: therapeutic diphenylcyclopropenone sensitization with weekly scalp DPC. Specimen: whole blood, collected in connection with sensitization to the hapten diphenylcyclopropenone (DPC). The receptors stem from a woman between 18 and 29 years old with alopecia areata. Some clones in this sample may be carry-over from other donors' samples.

J is TRBJ2-5 and V is TRBV7-6; 7 bases match TRBD2. With 4 bases clipped from V and 3 bases from J, the junction kept 5 bases outside the gene matches. This CDR3 region has 14 residues. Germline assignment: CDR1 SGHVS and CDR2 FNYEAQ. CDR3 in DNA: TGTGCCAGCAGCTCGCGACTAGCCGAAGAGACCCAGTACTTC. Translated, it gives CASSSRLAEETQYF.

The gene calls are TRBV20-1 and TRBJ2-7, with 9 nucleotides matching TRBD1. Unmatched junction bases numbered 8, after V lost 3 bases and J lost 2 bases. Germline lookup yields CDR1 DFQATT and CDR2 SNEGSKA (reference sequence). The CDR3 is 15 residues long. The CDR3 loop is CSASGQGRFTYEQYF. The CDR3 nucleotides are TGCAGTGCTAGTGGACAGGGGCGCTTCACCTACGAGCAGTACTTC.

The genes are TRBV20-1 and TRBJ2-3; D perhaps matches TRBD2 (5 bases). Germline CDR1 reads DFQATT; CDR2 reads SNEGSKA (reference sequence). V was pared by 5 bases and J by 5 bases, with 20 bases between. CDR3 length equals 15 residues. The CDR3 DNA is TGCAGTGCTCCTAAACTAGTATCAAGTAAAGATACGCAGTATTTT. It is translated as CSAPKLVSSKDTQYF.

The rearrangement uses TRBV29-1 and TRBJ2-7; 8 bases are shared with TRBD1. V dropped 4 bases and J dropped 3; count of bases not matched to a gene: 5. The CDR3 contains 13 residues. The germline CDR1 and CDR2 sequences are SQVTM and ANQGSEA. The CDR3 bases are TGCAGCGTTGGGGGGGACAGGATCTACGAGCAGTACTTC. Translation: CSVGGDRIYEQYF.

V usage is TRBV6-2 or TRBV6-3 and J usage is TRBJ2-2, with 9 positions matching TRBD1. Unmatched junction bases numbered 8, after V lost 6 bases and J lost 3 bases. Germline CDR1 is MNHEY and CDR2 is SVGEGT. The CDR3 runs to 16 residues. In nucleotides, the CDR3 is TGTGCCAGCAGATCTCACAGGACAGGGGACACCGGGGAGCTGTTTTTT. It is translated as CASRSHRTGDTGELFF.

As for this clonotype: Since the CDR3 does not end with the conserved phenylalanine or tryptophan, this likely comes from a read error. This sequence joins TRBV14 and TRBJ2-7; TRBD1 matches at 8 bases. CDR1 is SGHDN and CDR2 is FVKESK in the germline V gene. CDR3 length: 16 amino acids. V shed 1 base, J shed 3 bases, and the junction held 8 bases outside the gene matches. In nucleotides, the CDR3 is TGTGCCAGCAGCCAAGTCAGGACAGGGAGTTTCTACGAGCAGTACTCC. Protein product: CASSQVRTGSFYEQYS.

The rearrangement links TRBV14 to TRBJ2-5; D is possibly TRBD1 or TRBD2 (5 bases each). The CDR3 has 16 residues. Germline CDR1 reads SGHDN; CDR2 reads FVKESK. V lost 0 bases and J lost 0, with 11 bases in between. As DNA, the CDR3 is TGTGCCAGCAGCCAAGATTGGGGACGGGACCAAGAGACCCAGTACTTC. Its protein is CASSQDWGRDQETQYF.

The genes are TRBV9 and TRBJ2-5, with D hard to call. The V gene's germline CDR1 is SGDLS and CDR2 YYNGEE. The CDR3 consists of 14 residues. Trimming took 4 bases from V and 7 from J, leaving 17 bases between them. The CDR3 reads CASSPEWVGGTQYF. The CDR3 coding sequence is TGTGCCAGCAGCCCAGAGTGGGTAGGTGGGACCCAGTACTTC.

The chain is built from TRBV7-9 and TRBJ2-7, with unresolved D. V was cut by 4 bases and J by 4 bases, with 14 bases left in between. The CDR3 has 14 residues. CDR1 is SEHNR, CDR2 FQNEAQ, per germline (reference sequence). CDR3 residues: CASSSTTQPYEQYF. CDR3 DNA sequence: TGTGCCAGCAGCTCCACGACACAACCTTACGAGCAGTACTTC.

This clonotype has more than one count but fewer than ten. This chain links TRBV2 with TRBJ1-1; D not resolved. From germline, CDR1 is SNHLY and CDR2 FYNNEI. The CDR3 loop spans 12 amino acids. Trimming stripped 5 bases from V and 5 bases from J, with 9 bases between. Written as DNA, the CDR3 is TGTGCCAGCAGTCGGACGGGAACTGAAGCTTTCTTT. Its translation: CASSRTGTEAFF.

The chain is built from TRBV7-3 and TRBJ2-1, with TRBD1 matching over 9 bases. The CDR3 consists of 14 residues. CDR1 is SGHTA, CDR2 FQGTGA, per germline. Trimming removed 8 bases from V and 8 bases from J; junction bases left unmatched: 10. The CDR3 reads CASGTGRIIDEQFF. DNA for the CDR3: TGTGCCAGCGGGACAGGGAGAATTATAGATGAGCAGTTCTTC.

The table lists this clonotype with a few counts. V usage is TRBV20-1 and J usage is TRBJ1-5; 7 bases map to TRBD1. The CDR3 is made up of 17 amino acids. V shed 0 bases and J 4 bases; nucleotides not matched to a gene: 12. Germline-derived CDR1 and CDR2 are DFQATT and SNEGSKA (reference sequence). The CDR3 region has the DNA TGCAGTGCTAGAGATGCGACAGGGACGGTTTGGAATCAGCCCCAGCATTTT. It is translated as CSARDATGTVWNQPQHF.

The rearrangement uses TRBV18 and TRBJ1-5; the D is unclear. Trimming pared 3 bases from V and 9 bases from J, leaving 12 bases between. The CDR3 is 13 amino acids. Germline V gene sequence: CDR1 KGHSH, CDR2 LQKENI. CDR3 region: CASSPQSQGPQHF. For the CDR3, the DNA is TGTGCCAGCTCACCGCAGAGCCAAGGGCCCCAGCATTTT.

The V call is TRBV2, the J call TRBJ1-3, with D tentatively TRBD1 (5 bases). The CDR3 is 13 residues long. V lost 8 bases and J lost 2, with 10 bases in between. Per the germline V gene, CDR1 is SNHLY and CDR2 is FYNNEI. The CDR3: CASVEQAGNTIYF. CDR3 coding DNA: TGTGCCAGCGTGGAACAGGCTGGAAACACCATATATTTT. The full variable domain, its missing parts supplied by reference TRBV2 and TRBJ1-3, is EPEVTQTPSHQVTQMGQEVILRCVPISNHLYFYWYRQILGQKVEFLVSFYNNEISEKSEIFDDQFSVERPDGSNFTLKIRSTKLEDSAMYFCASVEQAGNTIYFGEGSWLTVV.

V usage is TRBV5-6 and J usage is TRBJ1-6, with D unclear. The germline gives CDR1 SGHDT, CDR2 YYEEEE. This CDR3 has 16 amino acids. V lost 2 bases and J lost 10, with 19 bases in between. CDR3 DNA sequence: TGTGCCAGCAGCTTCATTAATGACGTGGCGGGGTCACCCCTCCACTTT. Residues: CASSFINDVAGSPLHF.